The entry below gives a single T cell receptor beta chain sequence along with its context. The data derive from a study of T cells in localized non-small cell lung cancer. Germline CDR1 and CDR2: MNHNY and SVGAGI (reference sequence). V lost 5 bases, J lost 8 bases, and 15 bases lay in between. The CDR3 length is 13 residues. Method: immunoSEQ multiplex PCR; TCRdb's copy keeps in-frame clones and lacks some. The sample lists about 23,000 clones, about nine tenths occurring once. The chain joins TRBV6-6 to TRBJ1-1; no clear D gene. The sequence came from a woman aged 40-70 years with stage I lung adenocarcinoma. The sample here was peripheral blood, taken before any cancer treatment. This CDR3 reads CASSRQGSGEAFF. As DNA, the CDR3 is TGTGCCAGCAGTCGACAAGGGAGTGGAGAAGCTTTCTTT.